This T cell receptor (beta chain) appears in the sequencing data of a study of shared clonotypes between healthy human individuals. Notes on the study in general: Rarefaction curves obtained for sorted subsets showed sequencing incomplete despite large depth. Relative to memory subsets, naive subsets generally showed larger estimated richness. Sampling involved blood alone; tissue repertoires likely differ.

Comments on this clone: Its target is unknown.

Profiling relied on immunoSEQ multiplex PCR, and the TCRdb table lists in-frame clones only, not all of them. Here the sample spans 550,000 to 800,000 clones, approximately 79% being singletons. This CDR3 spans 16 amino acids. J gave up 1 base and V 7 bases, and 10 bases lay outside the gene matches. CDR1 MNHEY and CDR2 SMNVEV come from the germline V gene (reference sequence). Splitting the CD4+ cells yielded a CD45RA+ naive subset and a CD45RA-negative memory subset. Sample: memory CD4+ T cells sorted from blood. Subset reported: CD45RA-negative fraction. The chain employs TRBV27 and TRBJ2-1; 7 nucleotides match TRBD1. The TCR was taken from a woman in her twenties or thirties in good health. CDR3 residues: CASISRRDRSYNEQFF. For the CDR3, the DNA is TGTGCCAGCATTTCCCGCCGGGACAGATCCTACAATGAGCAGTTCTTC.